The rows below give T cell receptor beta chains drawn from one sample of a study of monozygotic twins with inflammatory bowel disease. Reprocessing the 5' RACE reads, TCRdb reports a single entry for every CDR3 protein and omits DNA. Its listing shows more than 300,000 distinct CDR3 sequences. Sequenced sample: blood. The receptors originated from a human donor with ulcerative colitis or Crohn's disease, or a healthy co-twin of an affected twin (not recorded which). The CDR3 runs from the conserved cysteine through the conserved F or W.

TRBJ1-2 TRBV7-2 CASSLRQSGTGNGYTF
TRBJ2-1 TRBV28 CASSWEGNNEQFF
TRBJ2-1 TRBV12-5 CASGLDRISYNEQFF
TRBJ1-5 TRBV4-1 CASSHAMRLDNQPQHF
TRBJ1-5 TRBV4-1 CASSQRYGLSNQPQHF
TRBJ2-7 TRBV20-1 CSARPGQKYFFSYEQYF
TRBJ2-2 TRBV2 CASSLIPTGTNTGELFF
TRBJ2-3 TRBV5-1 CASSLVTGADTDTQYF
TRBJ2-5 TRBV7-6 CASSLGLAGGLQETQYF
TRBJ1-3 TRBV6-6 CAVWRGTGNTIYF
TRBJ2-1 TRBV29-1 CSVEQGVGANEQFF
TRBJ2-7 TRBV20-1 CSARYPSGTYEQYF
TRBJ1-1 TRBV5-1 CASSFGGQGTEAFF
TRBJ2-1 TRBV5-4 CASTVEFPSSYNEQFF
TRBJ1-2 TRBV5-6 CASSETTGNYYGYTF
TRBJ2-1 TRBV23-1 CASSQSLRGSSYNEQFF
TRBJ2-7 TRBV12-3/TRBV12-4 CASSFRGRDYEQYF
TRBJ1-4 TRBV20-1 CSALIDGSNEKLFF
TRBJ1-6 TRBV16 CASSQLGHYNSPLHF
TRBJ2-6 TRBV4-2 CASSSGQTVSGANVLTF
TRBJ1-2 TRBV18 CASSPSWALEDGYTF
TRBJ2-7 TRBV27 CASSLRAGGSYEQYF
TRBJ1-4 TRBV5-1 CASSTEGGKLFF
TRBJ2-7 TRBV20-1 CSALRLAGPRNEQYF
TRBJ1-1 TRBV5-6 CASSLERQGGAFF
TRBJ2-5 TRBV7-2 CASSSNSGTLQETQYF
TRBJ1-3 TRBV12-3/TRBV12-4 CASTLRGSSWNTIYF
TRBJ2-3 TRBV5-1 CASSLRLAGGRDTQYF
TRBJ2-3 TRBV11-2 CASSLVLGGPSTDTQYF
TRBJ2-1 TRBV7-9 CASTMLAVKNGEQFF
TRBJ2-1 TRBV6-2/TRBV6-3 CASSYSGPIYNEQFF
TRBJ1-1 TRBV27 CASGPWGTEAFF
TRBJ1-3 TRBV21-1 CASSKEGGSLLSGNTIYF
TRBJ1-6 TRBV7-2 CASSPRTGTSPLHF
TRBJ1-6 TRBV12-3/TRBV12-4 CASSLQGEGSPLHF
TRBJ1-2 TRBV29-1 CSVEGLIDDGYTF
TRBJ1-1 TRBV9 CASSVDREYTNTEAFF
TRBJ2-7 TRBV5-1 CASNGQGLDEQYF
TRBJ2-1 TRBV6-1 CASRPRGSVDYNEQFF
TRBJ2-7 TRBV29-1 CSVLGSVAGYLGEQYF